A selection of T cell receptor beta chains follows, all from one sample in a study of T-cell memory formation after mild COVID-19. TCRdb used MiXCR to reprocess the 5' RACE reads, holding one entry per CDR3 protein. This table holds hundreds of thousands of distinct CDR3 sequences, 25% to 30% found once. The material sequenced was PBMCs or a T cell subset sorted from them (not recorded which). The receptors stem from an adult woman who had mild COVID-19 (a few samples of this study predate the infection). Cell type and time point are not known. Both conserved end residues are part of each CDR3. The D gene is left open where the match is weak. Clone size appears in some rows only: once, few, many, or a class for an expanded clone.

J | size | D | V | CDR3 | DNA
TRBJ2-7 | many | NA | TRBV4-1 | CASSSDLGYEQYF | TGCGCCAGCAGTTCCGATTTGGGCTACGAGCAGTACTTC
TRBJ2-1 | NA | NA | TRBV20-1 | CSAPSFAGAADEQFF | TGCAGTGCTCCCTCCTTTGCGGGGGCCGCGGATGAGCAGTTCTTC
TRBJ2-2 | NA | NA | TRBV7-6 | CASSLEPHSNGELFF | TGTGCCAGCAGCTTAGAGCCCCATAGTAACGGGGAGCTGTTTTTT
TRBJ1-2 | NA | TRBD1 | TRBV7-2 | CASSPRGQQRGYTF | TGTGCCAGCAGCCCTAGGGGACAGCAGCGTGGCTACACCTTC
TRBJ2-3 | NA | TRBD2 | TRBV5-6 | CASSRKSSGGFSTDTQYF | TGTGCCAGCAGCAGAAAATCTAGCGGGGGGTTTAGCACAGATACGCAGTATTTT
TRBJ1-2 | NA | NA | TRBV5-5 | CASSLDPGRPNYGYTF | TGTGCCAGCAGCTTGGATCCCGGACGGCCAAACTATGGCTACACCTTC
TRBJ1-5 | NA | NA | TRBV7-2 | CASSLQTGGNQPQHF | TGTGCCAGCAGCCTGCAGACAGGAGGAAACCAGCCCCAGCATTTT
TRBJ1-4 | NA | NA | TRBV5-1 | CASSSRDTNEKLFF | TGCGCCAGCAGCTCCCGGGACACTAATGAAAAACTGTTTTTT
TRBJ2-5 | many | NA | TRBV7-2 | CASSPYITRETQYF | TGTGCCAGCAGCCCGTACATAACCCGAGAGACCCAGTACTTC
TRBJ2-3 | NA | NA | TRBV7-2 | CASSPRAVLRDTQYF | TGTGCCAGCAGCCCAAGAGCGGTCCTTCGGGATACGCAGTATTTT
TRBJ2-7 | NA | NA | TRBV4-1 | CASSQEQTGDYEQYF | TGCGCCAGCAGCCAAGAGCAGACAGGAGACTACGAGCAGTACTTC
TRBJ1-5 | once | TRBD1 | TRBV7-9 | CASNSEGGGQPQHF | TGTGCCAGCAACTCGGAAGGGGGCGGTCAGCCCCAGCATTTT
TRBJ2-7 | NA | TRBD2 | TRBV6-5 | CASSKGLAGGIYEQYF | TGTGCCAGCAGTAAGGGACTAGCGGGGGGGATCTACGAGCAGTACTTC
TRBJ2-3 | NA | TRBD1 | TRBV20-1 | CSTPGQITDTQYF | TGCAGTACCCCGGGACAGATCACAGATACGCAGTATTTT
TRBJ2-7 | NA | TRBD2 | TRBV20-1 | CSMLAGESYEQYF | TGCAGCATGCTAGCGGGGGAATCCTACGAGCAGTACTTC
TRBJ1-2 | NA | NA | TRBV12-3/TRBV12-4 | CASSRVQVNYGYTF | TGTGCCAGCAGTCGTGTTCAGGTTAACTATGGCTACACCTTC
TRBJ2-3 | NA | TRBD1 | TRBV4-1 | CASSQDRGTGNSRTQYF | TGCGCCAGCAGCCAAGATAGGGGGACAGGGAACTCGAGGACGCAGTATTTT
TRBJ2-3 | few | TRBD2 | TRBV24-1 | CATNPGTSGLTDTQYF | TGTGCCACCAATCCAGGGACTAGCGGACTCACAGATACGCAGTATTTT
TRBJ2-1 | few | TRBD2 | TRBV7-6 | CASSPLAGVNEQFF | TGTGCCAGCAGCCCCTTAGCGGGGGTCAATGAGCAGTTCTTC
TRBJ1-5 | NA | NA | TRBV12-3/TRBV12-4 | CASSPSSEPRGGHQPQHF | TGTGCCAGCAGTCCCAGTTCAGAACCCAGGGGCGGCCATCAGCCCCAGCATTTT
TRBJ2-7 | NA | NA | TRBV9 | CASSVGSLGLEQYF | TGTGCCAGCAGCGTGGGGTCGTTGGGGCTCGAGCAGTACTTC
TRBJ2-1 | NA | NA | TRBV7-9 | CASSSPWGSGDEQFF | TGTGCCAGCAGCTCCCCCTGGGGGTCCGGCGATGAGCAGTTCTTC
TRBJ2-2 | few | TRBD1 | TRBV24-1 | CATSDPGHLNRGLFF | TGTGCCACCAGTGATCCGGGACATCTCAACAGGGGGCTGTTTTTT
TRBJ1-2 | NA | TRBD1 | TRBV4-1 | CASSQEAGGLGYTF | TGCGCCAGCAGCCAAGAGGCAGGGGGCTTGGGATACACCTTC
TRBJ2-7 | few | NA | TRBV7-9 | CASCPGVRSYEQYF | TGTGCCAGTTGCCCGGGAGTACGGTCCTACGAGCAGTACTTC
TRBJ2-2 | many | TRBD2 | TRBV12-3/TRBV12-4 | CASSRGLAGAGELFF | TGTGCCAGCAGCCGGGGACTAGCGGGGGCCGGGGAGCTGTTTTTT
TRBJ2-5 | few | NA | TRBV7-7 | CASSLAVGEQETQYF | TGTGCCAGCAGCTTAGCGGTTGGAGAGCAAGAGACCCAGTACTTC
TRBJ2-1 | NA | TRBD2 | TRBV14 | CASSQDRGTSNEQFF | TGTGCCAGCAGCCAAGATCGGGGGACTAGCAATGAGCAGTTCTTC
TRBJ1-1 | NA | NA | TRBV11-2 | CASSLDLLQGSEAFF | TGTGCCAGCAGCTTAGATCTTTTACAGGGTAGCGAAGCTTTCTTT
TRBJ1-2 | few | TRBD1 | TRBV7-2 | CASSSDRGRNYGYTF | TGTGCCAGCAGCTCCGACAGGGGACGGAACTATGGCTACACCTTC
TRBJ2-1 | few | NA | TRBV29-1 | CSVSRGTADFEQFF | TGCAGCGTCTCTAGGGGGACTGCGGATTTTGAGCAGTTCTTC
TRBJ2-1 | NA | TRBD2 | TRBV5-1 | CASRTTSGRGNEQFF | TGCGCCAGCAGAACGACTAGCGGGAGAGGCAATGAGCAGTTCTTC
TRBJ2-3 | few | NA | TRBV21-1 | CASSKRRPIRRSGRAWFLSHTQYF | TGTGCCAGCAGCAAAAGACGGCCTATTCGAAGGAGCGGGAGGGCTTGGTTTCTATCCCATACGCAGTATTTT
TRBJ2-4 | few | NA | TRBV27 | CASSLTGRAAKNIQYF | TGTGCCAGCAGCCTTACAGGAAGGGCAGCCAAAAACATTCAGTACTTC
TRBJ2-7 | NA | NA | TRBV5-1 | CASMSGRSVGTYEQYF | TGCGCCAGCATGTCAGGCAGGTCGGTAGGAACCTACGAGCAGTACTTC
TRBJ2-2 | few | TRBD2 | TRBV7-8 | CASSWRLAGYTGELFF | TGTGCCAGCAGCTGGAGACTAGCGGGGTACACCGGGGAGCTGTTTTTT
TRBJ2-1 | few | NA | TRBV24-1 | CATSRTQPHNEQFF | TGTGCCACCAGTCGGACTCAACCACACAATGAGCAGTTCTTC
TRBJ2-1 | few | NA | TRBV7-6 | CASSLGWPGNEQFF | TGTGCCAGCAGCTTAGGGTGGCCCGGCAATGAGCAGTTCTTC
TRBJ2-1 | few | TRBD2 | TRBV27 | CASSLLRVSGKAEQFF | TGTGCCAGCAGTTTATTACGTGTTAGCGGGAAGGCTGAGCAGTTCTTC
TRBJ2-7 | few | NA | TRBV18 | CASSPPGIAYEQYF | TGTGCCAGCTCACCACCGGGGATAGCCTACGAGCAGTACTTC
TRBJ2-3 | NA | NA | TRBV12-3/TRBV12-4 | CASSSTYTDTQYF | TGTGCCAGCAGTTCAACCTACACAGATACGCAGTATTTT
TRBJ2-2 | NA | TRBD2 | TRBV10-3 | CAISETSRELTRTNTGELFF | TGTGCCATCAGTGAGACCTCGCGGGAGCTGACTAGGACGAACACCGGGGAGCTGTTTTTT